This passage covers 13 T cell receptor beta chains from one sample sequenced in a study of CD8 T cells in ankylosing spondylitis (dated by TCRdb to 2016 to 2017). The receptor library was made with 5' RACE. Sequencer: Illumina HiSeq 2500. Clones were called with MiXCR by TCRdb after fastp trimmed the public reads at Q25, and only in-frame beta chains were retained. Duplicate CDR3 protein sequences are folded into a single record with the most common DNA and genes. The sample data list 100,000 to 150,000 distinct CDR3 sequences, and roughly 13% of these were observed just once. Around 3% of the sample goes to the ten largest clones. The sequencing input was blood, either unsorted or a sorted T cell fraction (not recorded which). Receptor source: a female donor with ankylosing spondylitis or in good health (not recorded which).

This sequence joins TRBV12-3 or TRBV12-4 and TRBJ2-7; D unresolved. The CDR3 contains 11 residues. V was pared by 2 bases and J by 5 bases, with 4 bases between. The CDR3 bases are TGTGCCAGCAGTTTATCCCACGAGCAGTACTTC. Amino acids: CASSLSHEQYF.

The rearrangement links TRBV12-3 or TRBV12-4 to TRBJ1-5; D is uncertain. The CDR3 loop spans 14 amino acids. V dropped 6 bases and J dropped 0 bases, with 9 bases sitting between them. The CDR3 protein is CASSPTLSNQPQHF. CDR3 nucleotides: TGTGCCAGCAGCCCTACCCTTAGCAATCAGCCCCAGCATTTT.

The table lists this clonotype with many counts. The chain has TRBV7-2 and TRBJ2-1; 10 bases agree with TRBD2. V trimming: 4 bases; J trimming: 3 bases; junction bases outside the gene matches: 3. The CDR3 covers 15 residues. Germline V gene lookup returns CDR1 SGHTA and CDR2 FQGNSA. CDR3 region: CASSSGLASYNEQFF. CDR3 DNA sequence: TGTGCCAGCAGCTCGGGACTAGCGAGCTACAATGAGCAGTTCTTC. Drawing the rest from reference TRBV7-2 and TRBJ2-1, the complete variable domain is GAGVSQSPSNKVTEKGKDVELRCDPISGHTALYWYRQSLGQGLEFLIYFQGNSAPDKSGLPSDRFSAERTGGSVSTLTIQRTQQEDSAVYLCASSSGLASYNEQFFGPGTRLTVL.

This clonotype occurred many times. The chain has TRBV20-1 and TRBJ2-1; D might be TRBD1 (7 bases). V lost 5 bases and J 3 bases, leaving 14 bases between the germline ends. The CDR3 sequence is 14 residues long. Germline V lookup: CDR1 DFQATT, CDR2 SNEGSKA (reference sequence). This chain's CDR3 is CSALGTAGYNEQFF. The CDR3, as DNA: TGCAGTGCTTTAGGGACAGCGGGCTACAATGAGCAGTTCTTC.

This rearrangement joins TRBV7-9 to TRBJ1-6, with TRBD1 matching over 9 bases. The germline gives CDR1 SEHNR, CDR2 FQNEAQ (reference sequence). The CDR3 covers 15 residues. The V gene end was trimmed by 5 bases and the J gene end by 7 bases; junction bases not matched to a gene: 6. CDR3 DNA: TGTGCCAGCAGCCCTGGGACAGGGAACAATTCACCCCTCCACTTT. Its translation is CASSPGTGNNSPLHF.

The chain couples TRBV2 to TRBJ2-1; 12 nucleotides agree with TRBD2. The length of the CDR3 is 15 residues. Germline CDR1 SNHLY, CDR2 FYNNEI. With 6 bases clipped from V and 8 bases from J, the junction kept 8 bases outside the gene matches. In DNA form, the CDR3 reads TGTGCCAGCAGCGAGGGGGGACTAGCGGGTTATGAGCAGTTCTTC. Translation: CASSEGGLAGYEQFF. Based on the CDR3 plus reference TRBV2 and TRBJ2-1, the full variable domain is EPEVTQTPSHQVTQMGQEVILRCVPISNHLYFYWYRQILGQKVEFLVSFYNNEISEKSEIFDDQFSVERPDGSNFTLKIRSTKLEDSAMYFCASSEGGLAGYEQFFGPGTRLTVL.

This clonotype was detected a few times. The rearrangement links TRBV20-1 to TRBJ2-2; 10 positions agree with TRBD2. V lost 0 bases and J lost 5; bases outside the gene matches: 9. CDR1 and CDR2 (germline): DFQATT, SNEGSKA (reference sequence). The CDR3 contains 17 residues. The CDR3 nucleotides read TGCAGTGCTAGAGATCAAGCGGGGGGGCCGAGGACCGGGGAGCTGTTTTTT. It yields the protein CSARDQAGGPRTGELFF.

This clonotype was seen a few times. The J gene is TRBJ1-2, the V gene TRBV9; D perhaps matches TRBD1 (5 bases). Trimming shortened V by 4 bases and J by 4 bases, and 14 bases separated the two germline ends. The CDR3 consists of 14 residues. From germline, CDR1 is SGDLS and CDR2 YYNGEE. CDR3 DNA sequence: TGTGCCAGCAGCCACGAAGCGGGACCCTATGGCTACACCTTC. Its translation: CASSHEAGPYGYTF.

The chain combines TRBV24-1 with TRBJ2-3; no firm D call. CDR3 length equals 14 residues. Germline V gene lookup returns CDR1 KGHDR and CDR2 SFDVKD. Trimming removed 4 bases at V and 4 bases at J, with 11 bases between. The CDR3 here is CATSDSSAPDTQYF. As DNA, the CDR3 is TGTGCCACCAGTGACTCCTCGGCACCAGATACGCAGTATTTT.

The V call is TRBV6-1, the J call TRBJ2-3, with D possibly matching TRBD2 (5 bases). Germline V CDR1 and CDR2: MNHNS, SASEGT. Trimming took 1 base from V and 6 from J, leaving 11 bases between them. CDR3 size: 14 residues. CDR3: CASSEGLKRDTQYF. DNA of the CDR3: TGTGCCAGCAGTGAAGGACTAAAGAGGGATACGCAGTATTTT.

This clonotype was seen many times. This chain uses TRBV20-1 with TRBJ2-3; either TRBD1 or TRBD2 may fit D (6 bases each). The CDR3 has 15 residues. Between the trimmed V and J ends, which lost 5 bases and 0 bases, there was a span of 15 bases. From germline, CDR1 is DFQATT and CDR2 SNEGSKA (reference sequence). CDR3: CSAGPQGTSTDTQYF. In DNA form, the CDR3 reads TGCAGTGCTGGGCCCCAGGGGACTAGCACAGATACGCAGTATTTT.

This clonotype was recorded at least ten times. This sequence joins TRBV29-1 and TRBJ1-1, with a tentative D call TRBD1 (5 bases). V was clipped by 0 bases and J by 11 bases, with 16 bases between them. CDR1 and CDR2 (germline): SQVTM, ANQGSEA. CDR3 length equals 13 residues. CDR3 residues: CSVEDPTGPGAFF. CDR3 DNA: TGCAGCGTTGAAGATCCTACAGGACCCGGGGCTTTCTTT.

This clonotype has at least ten counts. This chain joins TRBV5-1 and TRBJ2-2, with D perhaps matching TRBD1 or TRBD2 (5 bases each). The CDR3 totals 15 residues. CDR1 is SGHRS, CDR2 YFSETQ, per germline. Trimming removed 4 bases at V and 1 base at J, with 11 bases between. CDR3 region: CASSPGTVNTGELFF. Written as DNA, the CDR3 is TGCGCCAGCAGCCCGGGGACGGTGAACACCGGGGAGCTGTTTTTT.